Here is one TCR beta chain with its context. This sample was included in a study of T cell responses to AZD1222 COVID-19 vaccine. Germline V gives CDR1 SNHLY, CDR2 FYNNEI. Trimming removed 8 bases from V and 2 bases from J, with 13 bases in between. The CDR3 consists of 14 residues. Produced via immunoSEQ multiplex PCR; TCRdb's table is partial and in-frame only. The table has approximately 130,000 clones, over 85% seen once. The sequence was collected from an adult in good health. This rearrangement joins TRBV2 to TRBJ1-3; D is undetermined. Sequencing was performed on peripheral blood, taken on day 0 of AZD1222 vaccination. The CDR3 bases are TGTGCCAGCCGGAAAGGCGGGGCTGGAAACACCATATATTTT. Translation: CASRKGGAGNTIYF.